The rows below give T cell receptor beta chains drawn from one sample of a study of shared clonotypes between healthy human individuals. Using immunoSEQ multiplex PCR, the repertoire was profiled, and TCRdb retains in-frame clones only, with some absent. The table shows about 960,000 clones, with about 80% occurring only once. Source material: memory CD4+ T cells sorted from blood. The receptors come from a young man in good health. The CDR3 runs from the conserved cysteine through the conserved F or W. The D gene is left open where the match is weak. Size is omitted from some rows. Given values are once, few, many or a class for expanded clones.

clone size: -
D gene: TRBD2
J gene: TRBJ2-7
V gene: TRBV2
CDR3 DNA: TGTGCCAGCAGTGTGGGCGGGGGTTACGAGCAGTACTTC
CDR3 protein: CASSVGGGYEQYF

clone size: -
D gene: TRBD1
J gene: TRBJ1-2
V gene: TRBV6-5
CDR3 DNA: TGTGCCAGCAGTTACTCCTCGACAGGGACTTATGGCTACACCTTC
CDR3 protein: CASSYSSTGTYGYTF

clone size: -
D gene: -
J gene: TRBJ2-7
V gene: TRBV27
CDR3 DNA: TGTGCCAGCAGTCTAAGCCGGACCGTGGGCGAGCAGTACTTC
CDR3 protein: CASSLSRTVGEQYF

clone size: -
D gene: TRBD2
J gene: TRBJ2-2
V gene: TRBV6-1
CDR3 DNA: TGTGCCAGCAGTGAAGCTGGGAGGGCAGGGCCCGGGGAGCTGTTTTTT
CDR3 protein: CASSEAGRAGPGELFF

clone size: few
D gene: TRBD2
J gene: TRBJ2-3
V gene: TRBV5-1
CDR3 DNA: TGCGCCAGCGGTCCGGGAGGGGGCACAGATACGCAGTATTTT
CDR3 protein: CASGPGGGTDTQYF

clone size: once
D gene: -
J gene: TRBJ2-1
V gene: TRBV9
CDR3 DNA: TGTGCCAGCAGCGTAGACTTTACCTACAATGAGCAGTTCTTC
CDR3 protein: CASSVDFTYNEQFF

clone size: -
D gene: -
J gene: TRBJ1-6
V gene: TRBV7-2
CDR3 DNA: TGTGCCAGCAGCTTAGTATTATCTTCACCCCTCCACTTT
CDR3 protein: CASSLVLSSPLHF

clone size: -
D gene: TRBD2
J gene: TRBJ2-1
V gene: TRBV4-3
CDR3 DNA: TGCGCCAGCAGCCAAGAGGCTAGCGGGATCTACAATGAGCAGTTCTTC
CDR3 protein: CASSQEASGIYNEQFF

clone size: once
D gene: -
J gene: TRBJ2-7
V gene: TRBV9
CDR3 DNA: TGTGCCAGCAGCGTGGGGGATACCTACGAGCAGTACTTC
CDR3 protein: CASSVGDTYEQYF

clone size: -
D gene: TRBD1
J gene: TRBJ2-3
V gene: TRBV4-3
CDR3 DNA: TGCGCCAGCAGCCAATGGACAGGGAGTCCAGATACGCAGTATTTT
CDR3 protein: CASSQWTGSPDTQYF

clone size: once
D gene: TRBD1
J gene: TRBJ1-2
V gene: TRBV2
CDR3 DNA: TGTGCCAGCAGTCCCACAGGGGGCCAGGGCTACACCTTC
CDR3 protein: CASSPTGGQGYTF

clone size: -
D gene: -
J gene: TRBJ1-1
V gene: TRBV5-1
CDR3 DNA: TGCGCCAGCAGCGTCGTAGCGGGGAAGAACACTGAAGCTTTCTTT
CDR3 protein: CASSVVAGKNTEAFF

clone size: few
D gene: -
J gene: TRBJ1-4
V gene: TRBV30
CDR3 DNA: TGTGCCTGGCTTCAACAGGCCCCCAGAGGTGAAAAACTGTTTTTT
CDR3 protein: CAWLQQAPRGEKLFF

clone size: -
D gene: TRBD1
J gene: TRBJ1-5
V gene: TRBV18
CDR3 DNA: TGTGCCAGCTCAGCCGGGACAGGGCTGCCCCAGCATTTT
CDR3 protein: CASSAGTGLPQHF

clone size: -
D gene: -
J gene: TRBJ2-3
V gene: TRBV9
CDR3 DNA: TGTGCCAGCAGCGTAGACCAAACAGATACGCAGTATTTT
CDR3 protein: CASSVDQTDTQYF

clone size: -
D gene: -
J gene: TRBJ1-1
V gene: TRBV6-1
CDR3 DNA: TGTGCCAGCAGTGTATTCGGCAGAAAGAACACTGAAGCTTTCTTT
CDR3 protein: CASSVFGRKNTEAFF

clone size: -
D gene: TRBD2
J gene: TRBJ2-1
V gene: TRBV9
CDR3 DNA: TGTGCCAGCAGCGGTACCGGGACTAGCGGGAGCAATGAGCAGTTCTTC
CDR3 protein: CASSGTGTSGSNEQFF

clone size: -
D gene: -
J gene: TRBJ2-6
V gene: TRBV28
CDR3 DNA: TGTGCCAGCAGTTTGGATGGCTCTTTCTCTGGGGCCAACGTCCTGACTTTC
CDR3 protein: CASSLDGSFSGANVLTF

clone size: many
D gene: TRBD2
J gene: TRBJ2-5
V gene: TRBV27
CDR3 DNA: TGTGCCAGCAGTCGAGCTAGCGGGGGATTGAGGGAGACCCAGTACTTC
CDR3 protein: CASSRASGGLRETQYF

clone size: -
D gene: -
J gene: TRBJ2-7
V gene: TRBV10-3
CDR3 DNA: TGTGCCATCAGTGAGGCAAGGACGGTCTCCTACGAGCAGTACTTC
CDR3 protein: CAISEARTVSYEQYF

clone size: -
D gene: TRBD2
J gene: TRBJ2-5
V gene: TRBV5-1
CDR3 DNA: TGCGCCAGCAGCCCCAGATTGAGAGCGGGAGGGCCCGGGGAGACCCAGTACTTC
CDR3 protein: CASSPRLRAGGPGETQYF

clone size: -
D gene: -
J gene: TRBJ1-4
V gene: TRBV6-1
CDR3 DNA: TGTGCCAGCAGTGAAGTCTGGGGGGGGTCGGAAAAACTGTTTTTT
CDR3 protein: CASSEVWGGSEKLFF

clone size: -
D gene: TRBD1
J gene: TRBJ2-7
V gene: TRBV10-2
CDR3 DNA: TGCGCCAGCAGTGGTTTGACAGGGAGACCCTACGAGCAGTACTTC
CDR3 protein: CASSGLTGRPYEQYF

clone size: few
D gene: -
J gene: TRBJ1-3
V gene: TRBV6-1
CDR3 DNA: TGTGCCAGCAGTGAGTCAGGGTTCGGAAACACCATATATTTT
CDR3 protein: CASSESGFGNTIYF

clone size: -
D gene: -
J gene: TRBJ2-1
V gene: TRBV6-1
CDR3 DNA: TGTGCCAGCAGTCCGGCCTCCTACAATGAGCAGTTCTTC
CDR3 protein: CASSPASYNEQFF

clone size: once
D gene: -
J gene: TRBJ1-6
V gene: TRBV2
CDR3 DNA: TGTGCCAGCAGCGTGGGGAGGGGTGGTTCACCCCTCCACTTT
CDR3 protein: CASSVGRGGSPLHF

clone size: once
D gene: -
J gene: TRBJ1-5
V gene: TRBV12-5
CDR3 DNA: TGTGCTAGTGGTTGCCCCCGGTTTATCAATCAGCCCCAGCATTTT
CDR3 protein: CASGCPRFINQPQHF

clone size: -
D gene: -
J gene: TRBJ2-7
V gene: TRBV7-9
CDR3 DNA: TGTGCCAGCAGCTTAGGACAGCGGTACGAGCAGTACTTC
CDR3 protein: CASSLGQRYEQYF

clone size: once
D gene: -
J gene: TRBJ1-5
V gene: TRBV27
CDR3 DNA: TGTGCCAGCAGTTTAGCGGGGAATGGGCGTCAGCCCCAGCATTTT
CDR3 protein: CASSLAGNGRQPQHF

clone size: -
D gene: TRBD2
J gene: TRBJ2-2
V gene: TRBV5-1
CDR3 DNA: TGCGCCAGCAGCCCGGGATCGGGACTAGCGGGTAACACCGGGGAGCTGTTTTTT
CDR3 protein: CASSPGSGLAGNTGELFF

clone size: -
D gene: -
J gene: TRBJ1-2
V gene: TRBV18
CDR3 DNA: TGTGCCAGCTCACCACAACCTCAGGACAGCCAATATGGCTACACCTTC
CDR3 protein: CASSPQPQDSQYGYTF

clone size: -
D gene: -
J gene: TRBJ2-7
V gene: TRBV7-7
CDR3 DNA: TGTGCTAGCAGCTTTGGTGAAACTTACGAGCAGTACTTC
CDR3 protein: CASSFGETYEQYF

clone size: many
D gene: -
J gene: TRBJ1-5
V gene: TRBV15
CDR3 DNA: TGTGCCACCAGCATAGCGGGTAGTCAGCCCCAGCATTTT
CDR3 protein: CATSIAGSQPQHF

clone size: -
D gene: -
J gene: TRBJ1-3
V gene: TRBV6-1
CDR3 DNA: TGTGCCAGCAGTGAATTTACCGGGAGAAACGTCGGCGCTGGAAACACCATATATTTT
CDR3 protein: CASSEFTGRNVGAGNTIYF

clone size: many
D gene: -
J gene: TRBJ1-1
V gene: TRBV6-5
CDR3 DNA: TGTGCCAGCGGGGCACCCCGGGACACTGAAGCTTTCTTT
CDR3 protein: CASGAPRDTEAFF